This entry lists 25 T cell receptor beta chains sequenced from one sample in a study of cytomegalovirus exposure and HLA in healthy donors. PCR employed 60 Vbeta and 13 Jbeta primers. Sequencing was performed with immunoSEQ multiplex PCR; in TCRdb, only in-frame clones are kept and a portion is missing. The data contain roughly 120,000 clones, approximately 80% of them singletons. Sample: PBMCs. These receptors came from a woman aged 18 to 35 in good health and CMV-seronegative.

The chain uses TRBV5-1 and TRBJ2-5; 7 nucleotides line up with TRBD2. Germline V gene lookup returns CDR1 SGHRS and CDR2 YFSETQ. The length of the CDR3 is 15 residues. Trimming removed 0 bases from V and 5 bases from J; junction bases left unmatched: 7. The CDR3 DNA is TGCGCCAGCAGCTTGGCCGCGGCGGGGGTGGAGACCCAGTACTTC. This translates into CASSLAAAGVETQYF.

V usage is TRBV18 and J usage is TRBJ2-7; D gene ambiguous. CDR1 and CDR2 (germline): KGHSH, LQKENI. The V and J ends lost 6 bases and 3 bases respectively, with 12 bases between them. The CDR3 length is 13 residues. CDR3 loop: CASSYRVDYEQYF. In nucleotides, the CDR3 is TGTGCCAGCTCGTACCGGGTCGACTACGAGCAGTACTTC.

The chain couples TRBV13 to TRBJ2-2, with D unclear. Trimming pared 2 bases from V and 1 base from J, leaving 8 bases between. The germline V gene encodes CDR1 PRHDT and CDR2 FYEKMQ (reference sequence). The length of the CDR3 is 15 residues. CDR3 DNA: TGTGCCAGCAGCTTATCACAGAAGAACACCGGGGAGCTGTTTTTT. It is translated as CASSLSQKNTGELFF.

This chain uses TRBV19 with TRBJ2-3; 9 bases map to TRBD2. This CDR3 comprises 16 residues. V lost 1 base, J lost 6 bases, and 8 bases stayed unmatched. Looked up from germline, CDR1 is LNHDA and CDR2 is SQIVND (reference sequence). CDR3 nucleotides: TGTGCCAGTAGTATAGCATTCGCGGGGGGGCGGGATACGCAGTATTTT. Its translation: CASSIAFAGGRDTQYF.

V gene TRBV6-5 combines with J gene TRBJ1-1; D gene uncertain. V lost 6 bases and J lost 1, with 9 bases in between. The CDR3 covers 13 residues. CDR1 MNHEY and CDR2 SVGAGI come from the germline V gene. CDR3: CASSPPSNTEAFF. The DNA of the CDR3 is TGTGCCAGCAGCCCCCCCTCGAACACTGAAGCTTTCTTT.

The CDR3 region has the DNA TGTGCCAGTAGTCCGAGCGCTAACTATGGCTACACCTTC. As protein: CASSPSANYGYTF. This chain links TRBV19 with TRBJ1-2, with unresolved D. V was clipped by 5 bases and J by 0 bases, with 7 bases between them. Germline V gene lookup returns CDR1 LNHDA and CDR2 SQIVND (reference sequence). The CDR3 consists of 13 residues.

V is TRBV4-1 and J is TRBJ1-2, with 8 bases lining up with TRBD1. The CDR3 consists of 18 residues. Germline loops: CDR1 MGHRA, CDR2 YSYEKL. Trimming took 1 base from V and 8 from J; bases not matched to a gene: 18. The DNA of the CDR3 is TGCGCCAGCAGCCAAGGACCCGACAGGGGCTGGGGAATGGGGGGCTACACCTTC. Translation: CASSQGPDRGWGMGGYTF.

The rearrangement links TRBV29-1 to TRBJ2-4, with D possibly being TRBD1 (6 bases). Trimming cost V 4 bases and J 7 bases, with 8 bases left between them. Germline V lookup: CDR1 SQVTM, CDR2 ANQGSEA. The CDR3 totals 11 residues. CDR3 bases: TGCAGCGTTGCGCAGGGGAACATTCAGTACTTC. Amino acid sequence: CSVAQGNIQYF.

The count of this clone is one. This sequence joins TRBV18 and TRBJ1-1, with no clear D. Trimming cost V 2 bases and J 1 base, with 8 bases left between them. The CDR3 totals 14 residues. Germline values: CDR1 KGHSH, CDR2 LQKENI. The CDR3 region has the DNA TGTGCCAGCTCACCAGAAACAAGGAACACTGAAGCTTTCTTT. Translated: CASSPETRNTEAFF.

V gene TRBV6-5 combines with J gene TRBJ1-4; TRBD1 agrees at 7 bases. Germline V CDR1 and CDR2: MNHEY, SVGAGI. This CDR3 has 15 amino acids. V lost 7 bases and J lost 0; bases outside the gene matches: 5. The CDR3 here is CASTQGVATNEKLFF. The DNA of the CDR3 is TGTGCCAGCACCCAGGGGGTTGCAACTAATGAAAAACTGTTTTTT.

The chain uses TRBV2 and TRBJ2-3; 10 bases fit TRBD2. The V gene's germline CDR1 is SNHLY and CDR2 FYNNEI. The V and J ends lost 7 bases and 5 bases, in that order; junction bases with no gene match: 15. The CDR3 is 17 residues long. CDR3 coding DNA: TGTGCCAGCAACCATCAGGGGCTAGCGGGAGTTCGAGATACGCAGTATTTT. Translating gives CASNHQGLAGVRDTQYF.

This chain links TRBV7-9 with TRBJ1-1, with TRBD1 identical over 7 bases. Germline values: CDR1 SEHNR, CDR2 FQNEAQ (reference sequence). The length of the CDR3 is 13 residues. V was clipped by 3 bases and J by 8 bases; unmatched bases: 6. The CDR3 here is CASSLYRGSEAFF. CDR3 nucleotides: TGTGCCAGCAGCTTGTACAGGGGAAGCGAAGCTTTCTTT.

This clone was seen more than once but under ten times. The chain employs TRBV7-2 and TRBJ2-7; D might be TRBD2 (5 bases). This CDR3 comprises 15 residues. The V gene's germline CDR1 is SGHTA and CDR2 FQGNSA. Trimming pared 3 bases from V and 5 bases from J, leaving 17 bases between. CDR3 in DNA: TGTGCCAGCAGCTTTTTACTTGGGGAGTTGAACGAGCAGTACTTC. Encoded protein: CASSFLLGELNEQYF.

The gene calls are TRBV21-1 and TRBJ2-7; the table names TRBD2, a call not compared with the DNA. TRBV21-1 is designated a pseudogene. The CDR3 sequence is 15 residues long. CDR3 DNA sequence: TGTGCCAGCAGCGCGGACTACAGAGCATCCTACGAGCAGTACTTC. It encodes CASSADYRASYEQYF.

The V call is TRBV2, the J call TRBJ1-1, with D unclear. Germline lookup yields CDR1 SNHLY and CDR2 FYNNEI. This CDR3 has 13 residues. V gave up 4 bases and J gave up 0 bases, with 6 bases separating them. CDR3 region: CASSGEMNTEAFF. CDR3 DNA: TGTGCCAGCAGTGGGGAGATGAACACTGAAGCTTTCTTT.

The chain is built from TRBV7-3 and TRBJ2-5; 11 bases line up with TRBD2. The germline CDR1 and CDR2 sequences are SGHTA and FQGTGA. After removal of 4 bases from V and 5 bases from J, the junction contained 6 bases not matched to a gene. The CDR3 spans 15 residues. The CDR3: CASSYSGGARETQYF. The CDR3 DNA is TGTGCCAGCAGCTATAGCGGGGGGGCTCGCGAGACCCAGTACTTC.

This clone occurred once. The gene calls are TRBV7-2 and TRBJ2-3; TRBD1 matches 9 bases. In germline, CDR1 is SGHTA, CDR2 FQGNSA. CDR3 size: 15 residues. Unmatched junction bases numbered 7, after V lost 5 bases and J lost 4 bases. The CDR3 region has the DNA TGTGCCAGCAGCCCTCGGACAGGGGCGGCAGATACGCAGTATTTT. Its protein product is CASSPRTGAADTQYF.

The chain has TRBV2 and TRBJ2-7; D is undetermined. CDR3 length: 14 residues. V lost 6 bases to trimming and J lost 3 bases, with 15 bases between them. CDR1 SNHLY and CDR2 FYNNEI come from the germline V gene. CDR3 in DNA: TGTGCCAGCAGGCCCCTCGACTCCGACTACGAGCAGTACTTC. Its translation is CASRPLDSDYEQYF.

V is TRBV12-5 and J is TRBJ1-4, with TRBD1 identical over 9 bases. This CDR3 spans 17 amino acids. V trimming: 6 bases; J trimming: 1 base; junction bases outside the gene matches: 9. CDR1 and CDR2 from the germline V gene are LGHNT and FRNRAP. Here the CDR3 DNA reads TGTGCTAGTGGGGGGACAGGGAGTCTATTAACTAATGAAAAACTGTTTTTT. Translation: CASGGTGSLLTNEKLFF.

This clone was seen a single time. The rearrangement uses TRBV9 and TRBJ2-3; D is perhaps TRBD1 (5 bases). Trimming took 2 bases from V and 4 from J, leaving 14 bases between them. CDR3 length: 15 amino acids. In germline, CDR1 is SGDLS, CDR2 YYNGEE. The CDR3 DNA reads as TGTGCCAGCAGCGTTTCCCCAGGGCTATCAGATACGCAGTATTTT. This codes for CASSVSPGLSDTQYF.

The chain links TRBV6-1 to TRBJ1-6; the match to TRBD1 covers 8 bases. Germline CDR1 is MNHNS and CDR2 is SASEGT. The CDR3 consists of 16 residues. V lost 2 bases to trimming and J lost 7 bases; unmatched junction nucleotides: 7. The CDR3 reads CASSENSGTGNSPLHF. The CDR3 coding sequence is TGTGCCAGCAGTGAAAATTCCGGGACAGGAAATTCACCCCTCCACTTT.

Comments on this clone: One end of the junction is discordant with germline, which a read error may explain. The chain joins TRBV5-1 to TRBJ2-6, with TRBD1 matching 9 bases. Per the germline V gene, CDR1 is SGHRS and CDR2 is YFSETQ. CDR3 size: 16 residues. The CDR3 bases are TGCGCCAGCAAGGAGACAGGGGGAGCTGGGGCCAACGGCCTGACTTTC. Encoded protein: CASKETGGAGANGLTF. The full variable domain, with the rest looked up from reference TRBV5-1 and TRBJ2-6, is KAGVTQTPRYLIKTRGQQVTLSCSPISGHRSVSWYQQTPGQGLQFLFEYFSETQRNKGNFPGRFSGRQFSNSRSEMNVSTLELGDSALYLCASKETGGAGANGLTFGAGSRLTVL.

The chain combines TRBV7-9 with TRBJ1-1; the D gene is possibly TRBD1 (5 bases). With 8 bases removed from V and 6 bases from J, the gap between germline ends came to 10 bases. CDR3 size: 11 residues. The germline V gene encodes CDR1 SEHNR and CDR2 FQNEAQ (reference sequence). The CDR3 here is CASAGRAEAFF. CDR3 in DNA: TGTGCCAGCGCAGGGCGTGCTGAAGCTTTCTTT. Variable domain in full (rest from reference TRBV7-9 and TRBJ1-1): DTGVSQNPRHKITKRGQNVTFRCDPISEHNRLYWYRQTLGQGPEFLTYFQNEAQLEKSRLLSDRFSAERPKGSFSTLEIQRTEQGDSAMYLCASAGRAEAFFGQGTRLTVV.

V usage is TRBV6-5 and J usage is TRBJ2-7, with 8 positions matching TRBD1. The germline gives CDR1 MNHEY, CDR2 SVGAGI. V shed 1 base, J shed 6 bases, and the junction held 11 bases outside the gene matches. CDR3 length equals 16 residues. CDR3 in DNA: TGTGCCAGCAGTTACTTACGGCGGGACAGGTTTTCCGAGCAGTACTTC. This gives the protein CASSYLRRDRFSEQYF.

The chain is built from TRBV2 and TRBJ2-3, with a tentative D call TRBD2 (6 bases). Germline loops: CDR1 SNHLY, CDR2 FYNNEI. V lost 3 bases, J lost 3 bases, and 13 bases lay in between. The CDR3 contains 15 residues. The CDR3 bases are TGTGCCAGCAGTGACGGGACTGGCCCGACAGATACGCAGTATTTT. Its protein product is CASSDGTGPTDTQYF.